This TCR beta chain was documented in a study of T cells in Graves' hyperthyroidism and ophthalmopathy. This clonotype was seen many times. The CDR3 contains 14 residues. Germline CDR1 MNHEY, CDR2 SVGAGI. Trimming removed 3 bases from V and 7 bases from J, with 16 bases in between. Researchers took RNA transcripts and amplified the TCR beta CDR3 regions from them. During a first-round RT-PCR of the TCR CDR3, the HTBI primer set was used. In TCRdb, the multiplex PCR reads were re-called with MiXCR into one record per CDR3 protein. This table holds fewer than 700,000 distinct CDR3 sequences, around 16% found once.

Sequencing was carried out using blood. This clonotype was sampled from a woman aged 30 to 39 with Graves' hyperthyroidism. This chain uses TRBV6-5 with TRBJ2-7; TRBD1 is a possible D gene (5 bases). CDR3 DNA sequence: TGTGCCAGCAGTTATCACAGGTTCCCTGGGGAGCAGTACTTC. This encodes CASSYHRFPGEQYF.